The 6 T cell receptor beta chains listed next were all sequenced from one sample in a study of T cell responses to AZD1222 COVID-19 vaccine. TCRdb keeps only in-frame clones here, not all; method: immunoSEQ multiplex PCR. The sample includes around 91,000 clones, about 88% of them seen just once. The source was peripheral blood, collected on day 0 of AZD1222 vaccination. These TCRs come from an adult in good health.

The chain uses TRBV19 and TRBJ1-1, with D hard to call. This CDR3 is 15 amino acids long. Trimming removed 5 bases at V and 5 bases at J, with 18 bases between. Germline CDR1 and CDR2: LNHDA and SQIVND (reference sequence). The CDR3: CASSPIEGPLTEAFF. In nucleotides, the CDR3 is TGTGCCAGTAGTCCCATAGAGGGTCCCTTAACTGAAGCTTTCTTT.

The chain links TRBV18 to TRBJ1-2; possibly TRBD1 for D (5 bases). This CDR3 comprises 12 residues. Germline loops: CDR1 KGHSH, CDR2 LQKENI. V shed 9 bases and J shed 6 bases, with 14 bases lying between them. The CDR3 here is CASQGDVDGYTF. CDR3 sequence (DNA): TGTGCCAGTCAGGGAGATGTCGATGGCTACACCTTC.

This rearrangement joins TRBV4-2 to TRBJ1-3; 7 bases are a match to TRBD1. Trimming removed 3 bases from V and 0 bases from J; junction bases left unmatched: 8. This CDR3 has 17 residues. Per the germline V gene, CDR1 is LGHNA and CDR2 is YNFKEQ. For the CDR3, the DNA is TGTGCCAGCAGCCAGGTAGGGGGCGGGAGCTCTGGAAACACCATATATTTT. This codes for CASSQVGGGSSGNTIYF.

The chain uses TRBV5-1 and TRBJ1-2; D call uncertain. V was pared by 4 bases and J by 0 bases, with 10 bases between. The germline CDR1 and CDR2 sequences are SGHRS and YFSETQ. This CDR3 region has 14 residues. CDR3 nucleotides: TGCGCCAGCAGCCCGGACGGTACTAACTATGGCTACACCTTC. It yields the protein CASSPDGTNYGYTF. The full variable domain, completed using reference TRBV5-1 and TRBJ1-2, is KAGVTQTPRYLIKTRGQQVTLSCSPISGHRSVSWYQQTPGQGLQFLFEYFSETQRNKGNFPGRFSGRQFSNSRSEMNVSTLELGDSALYLCASSPDGTNYGYTFGSGTRLTVV.

The chain uses TRBV18 and TRBJ2-7, with 10 bases identical to TRBD1. CDR3 size: 15 residues. V trimming: 2 bases; J trimming: 3 bases; junction bases outside the gene matches: 4. The germline gives CDR1 KGHSH, CDR2 LQKENI. CDR3 sequence (DNA): TGTGCCAGCTCACCAGAAGGACAGGGGGGCTACGAGCAGTACTTC. Its translation: CASSPEGQGGYEQYF.

V gene TRBV7-2 combines with J gene TRBJ2-7; D may be TRBD1 (7 bases). Trimming removed 5 bases at V and 6 bases at J, with 20 bases between. Germline V gene sequence: CDR1 SGHTA, CDR2 FQGNSA. This CDR3 has 15 amino acids. Here the CDR3 DNA reads TGTGCCAGCAGCGTTACAGGGGACGGGGGACGCGAGCAGTACTTC. Protein: CASSVTGDGGREQYF.